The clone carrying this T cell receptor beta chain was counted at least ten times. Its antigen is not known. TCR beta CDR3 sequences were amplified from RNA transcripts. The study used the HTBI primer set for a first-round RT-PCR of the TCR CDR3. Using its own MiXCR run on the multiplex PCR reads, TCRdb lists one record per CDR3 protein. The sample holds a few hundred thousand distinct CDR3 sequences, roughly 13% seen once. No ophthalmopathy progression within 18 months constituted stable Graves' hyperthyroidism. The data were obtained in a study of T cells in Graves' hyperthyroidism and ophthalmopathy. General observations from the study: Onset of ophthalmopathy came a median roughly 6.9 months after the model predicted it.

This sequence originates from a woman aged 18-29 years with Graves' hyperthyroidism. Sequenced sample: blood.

The CDR3 is CASRHLKGVVVDSPLHF. In DNA form, the CDR3 reads TGTGCCAGCAGGCACCTAAAGGGGGTTGTCGTGGATTCACCCCTCCACTTT. This chain links TRBV28 with TRBJ1-6, with D tentatively TRBD1 (6 bases). The CDR3 has 17 amino acids. Germline-derived CDR1 and CDR2 are MDHEN and SYDVKM. With 6 bases removed from V and 8 bases from J, the gap between germline ends came to 23 bases.